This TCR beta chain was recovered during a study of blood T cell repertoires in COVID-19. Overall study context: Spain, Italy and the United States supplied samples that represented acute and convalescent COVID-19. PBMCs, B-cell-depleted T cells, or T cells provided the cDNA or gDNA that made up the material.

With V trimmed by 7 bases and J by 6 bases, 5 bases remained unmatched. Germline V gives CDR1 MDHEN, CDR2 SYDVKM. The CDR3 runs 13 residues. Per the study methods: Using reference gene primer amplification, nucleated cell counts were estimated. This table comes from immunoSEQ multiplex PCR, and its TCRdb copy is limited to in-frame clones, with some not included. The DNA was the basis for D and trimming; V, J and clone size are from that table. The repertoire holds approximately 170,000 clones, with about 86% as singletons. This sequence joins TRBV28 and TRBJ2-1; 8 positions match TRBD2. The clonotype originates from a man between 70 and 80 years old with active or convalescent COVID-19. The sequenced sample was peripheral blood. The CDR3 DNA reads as TGTGCCAGCAAGCGGGAGCTCCTCAATGAGCAGTTCTTC. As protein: CASKRELLNEQFF.